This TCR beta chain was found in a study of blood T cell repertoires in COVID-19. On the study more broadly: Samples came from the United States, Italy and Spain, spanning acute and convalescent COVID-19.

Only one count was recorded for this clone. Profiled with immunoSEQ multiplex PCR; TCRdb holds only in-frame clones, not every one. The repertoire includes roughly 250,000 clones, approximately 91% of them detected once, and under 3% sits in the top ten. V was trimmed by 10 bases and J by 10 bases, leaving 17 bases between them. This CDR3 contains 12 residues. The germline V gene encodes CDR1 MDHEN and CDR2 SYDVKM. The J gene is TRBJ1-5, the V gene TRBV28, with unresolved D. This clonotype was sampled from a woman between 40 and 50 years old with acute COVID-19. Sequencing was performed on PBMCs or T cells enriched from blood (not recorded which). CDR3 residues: CATQEAISPQHF. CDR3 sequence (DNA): TGTGCCACCCAGGAAGCAATCAGCCCCCAGCATTTT.